This is a list of T cell receptor beta chains from one sample in a study of CD8+CD57+ T cells in acquired aplastic anemia. TCRdb re-called the reads with MiXCR, one entry per CDR3 protein. The sample has under 250,000 distinct CDR3 sequences, about 60% seen once; the top ten hold roughly 50%. The material sequenced was sorted CD4+, CD8+, or CD8+CD57+ T cells (not recorded which) from PBMCs. These receptors originate from a human donor with aplastic anemia. The conserved cysteine and the conserved F or W are not part of the CDR3 here.

cdr3_aa j_call v_call
ATSDFRQGGQETQY TRBJ2-5 TRBV24-1
ASSSGTYYEQY TRBJ2-7 TRBV12-3/TRBV12-4
ATSDLWDEQY TRBJ2-7 TRBV24-1
ASSLARLGMNTEAF TRBJ1-1 TRBV7-9
ATSGRDTGLGYYGYT TRBJ1-2 TRBV24-1
ASRTSGYEQY TRBJ2-7 TRBV10-1
ATSSSRSGQVTDPEQY TRBJ2-7 TRBV15
ASSLGTGDLRRETQY TRBJ2-5 TRBV7-9
SARDRVTVNTEAF TRBJ1-1 TRBV20-1
ASSAASGGEETQY TRBJ2-5 TRBV7-9
ASSDGCGQGAIKNSIIMNTEAF TRBJ1-1 TRBV6-4
ASSKRAGETQY TRBJ2-5 TRBV7-2
ASSALRGGTEAF TRBJ1-1 TRBV9
ASTRTGNTEAF TRBJ1-1 TRBV19
ASSPFRVDGLYEQY TRBJ2-7 TRBV12-3/TRBV12-4
ASSEALIHYEQY TRBJ2-7 TRBV2
ASSESGQQETQY TRBJ2-5 TRBV10-1
ASSVWGKGSYEQY TRBJ2-7 TRBV7-9
ASGLPGVSAEQF TRBJ2-1 TRBV12-5
ATSTGTGNSYNEQF TRBJ2-1 TRBV15
ASSVADRDYGYT TRBJ1-2 TRBV9
ASSLQGANRGYT TRBJ1-2 TRBV10-3
ASREHRGGEKLF TRBJ1-4 TRBV25-1
ATSPRRAEKLF TRBJ1-4 TRBV15
ASSLMRDNEQF TRBJ2-1 TRBV7-3
ASATDIANQPQH TRBJ1-5 TRBV12-3/TRBV12-4
AITQFDRASEAF TRBJ1-1 TRBV10-3
SVEGSGRVDEQY TRBJ2-7 TRBV29-1
ASSRGLAGTGELF TRBJ2-2 TRBV10-3